The 15 T cell receptor beta chains below were found in one sample sequenced in a study of precursors of human CD4 cytotoxic T cells. TCRdb re-called the reads through MiXCR, storing one row per CDR3 protein. The table records about 240 distinct CDR3 sequences, around 26% of them present only once. The bulk UMI libraries came from four sorted CD4+ memory subsets, including IL-7R-high and IL-7R-negative TEMRA. The specimen sequenced was memory CD4+ T cells from blood (PBMCs). These receptor sequences come from a human donor in good health.

The table lists this clonotype with a few counts. The chain combines TRBV5-1 with TRBJ2-7; TRBD2 matches 9 bases. The CDR3 covers 17 residues. J gave up 0 bases and V 1 base, and 8 bases lay outside the gene matches. In germline, CDR1 is SGHRS, CDR2 YFSETQ. CDR3 amino acids: CASSLSRASGVSYEQYF. The CDR3 DNA reads as TGCGCCAGCAGCTTGAGCCGCGCTAGCGGGGTCTCCTACGAGCAGTACTTC.

The chain links TRBV5-1 to TRBJ2-1; TRBD2 is a possible D gene (6 bases). The CDR3 is 16 amino acids. Trimming stripped 3 bases from V and 0 bases from J, with 13 bases between. Germline assignment: CDR1 SGHRS and CDR2 YFSETQ. Here the CDR3 DNA reads TGCGCCAGCAGCTACTATAGCGGAAGCTCCTACAATGAGCAGTTCTTC. This sequence encodes CASSYYSGSSYNEQFF.

The rearrangement uses TRBV5-1 and TRBJ2-2, with TRBD1 matching 8 bases. Germline V gives CDR1 SGHRS, CDR2 YFSETQ. The CDR3 extends over 16 amino acids. V gave up 0 bases and J gave up 6 bases; unmatched junction bases: 7. Here the CDR3 reads CASSLVAGQGSGELFF. The CDR3 DNA is TGCGCCAGCAGCTTGGTTGCTGGACAGGGTTCCGGGGAGCTGTTTTTT.

By share of the sample, this clonotype is large. The rearrangement joins TRBV19 to TRBJ2-5; 8 positions match TRBD2. V shed 2 bases, J shed 2 bases, and the junction held 7 bases outside the gene matches. Germline V CDR1 and CDR2: LNHDA, SQIVND (reference sequence). The CDR3 spans 16 residues. Here the CDR3 DNA reads TGTGCCAGTAGTATACAAGGTAGCGGGAAGCAAGAGACCCAGTACTTC. It encodes CASSIQGSGKQETQYF.

The sample holds a few counts of this clonotype. V gene TRBV7-9 combines with J gene TRBJ2-7, with D perhaps matching TRBD1 (5 bases). Germline lookup yields CDR1 SEHNR and CDR2 FQNEAQ (reference sequence). The CDR3 is 14 residues long. The V end lost 5 bases, the J end lost 4 bases, and 15 bases lay between the germline ends. CDR3 sequence: CASSPVGQKYEQYF. Here the CDR3 DNA reads TGTGCCAGCAGCCCCGTGGGGCAAAAATACGAGCAGTACTTC.

Sample share makes this clonotype large. The chain couples TRBV6-5 to TRBJ2-1; D perhaps matches TRBD2 (6 bases). The CDR3 extends over 16 amino acids. The V end was cut by 6 bases, the J end by 4 bases, with 19 bases between. Per the germline V gene, CDR1 is MNHEY and CDR2 is SVGAGI. The CDR3, as DNA: TGTGCCAGCAGCGAGTACGGGTATAGCGGTTACAATGAGCAGTTCTTC. Translated, it gives CASSEYGYSGYNEQFF.

About this clonotype: A much larger clone differs from this one at a single base, so this may be a read error. The genes are TRBV29-1 and TRBJ1-1, with D hard to call. V was cut by 4 bases and J by 0 bases, with 15 bases left in between. This CDR3 is built from 15 residues. The germline CDR1 and CDR2 sequences are SQVTM and ANQGSEA. Here the CDR3 DNA reads TGCAGCGTTGCGCACCAGGCAATTATGAACACTGAAGCTTTCTTT. Translation gives CSVAHQAIMNTEAFF.

In its sample, this clonotype ranks as large. The chain is built from TRBV6-5 and TRBJ2-1; 9 bases match TRBD1. Trimming cost V 2 bases and J 8 bases; bases outside gene matches: 7. In germline, CDR1 is MNHEY, CDR2 SVGAGI. The CDR3 sequence is 15 residues long. The CDR3 loop is CASSYLGQGMHEQFF. The CDR3 DNA reads as TGTGCCAGCAGTTACCTGGGACAGGGTATGCATGAGCAGTTCTTC.

There are a few counts of this clonotype. V and J are TRBV2 and TRBJ2-6; D gene uncertain. Between the trimmed V and J ends, which lost 7 bases and 0 bases, there was a span of 10 bases. This CDR3 spans 15 amino acids. Germline V CDR1 and CDR2: SNHLY, FYNNEI. Here the CDR3 reads CASIGRSSGANVLTF. CDR3 sequence (DNA): TGTGCCAGCATTGGACGGAGCTCTGGGGCCAACGTCCTGACTTTC.

By sample fraction, this clonotype is large (0.1 to 1%). The V call is TRBV3-1, the J call TRBJ2-7; perhaps TRBD2 as D (6 bases). The germline V gene encodes CDR1 LGHDT and CDR2 YNNKEL (reference sequence). Trimming left V 1 base short and J 0 bases short, with 13 bases between. The CDR3 is 16 amino acids. CDR3 sequence (DNA): TGTGCCAGCAGCCAAGCCCATAGCGGCTACTCCTACGAGCAGTACTTC. It encodes CASSQAHSGYSYEQYF.

The count of this clonotype is one. This chain joins TRBV10-3 and TRBJ2-7; TRBD2 agrees at 8 bases. Looked up from germline, CDR1 is ENHRY and CDR2 is SYGVKD. CDR3 size: 13 residues. The ends lost 11 bases at V and 0 bases at J; junction bases unmatched: 6. The CDR3 DNA follows: TGTGCCGTGACTAGCGCTAGCTCCTACGAGCAGTACTTC. Its protein product is CAVTSASSYEQYF.

This clonotype is large by share. The chain carries TRBV3-1 and TRBJ2-1; no clear D gene. The germline gives CDR1 LGHDT, CDR2 YNNKEL (reference sequence). The CDR3 is made up of 12 amino acids. The ends were cut back, 2 bases at V and 9 bases at J, with 8 bases in the middle. In DNA, the CDR3 is TGTGCCAGCAGCCAACTAGTGGGTGAGCAGTTCTTC. Protein sequence: CASSQLVGEQFF.

V and J are TRBV12-3 or TRBV12-4 and TRBJ1-2; weak D call: TRBD1 (6 bases). V lost 7 bases, J lost 8 bases, and 17 bases lay in between. The CDR3 runs to 13 residues. The CDR3 sequence is CASTLEFGGGYTF. DNA of the CDR3: TGTGCCAGCACCCTTGAATTTGGGGGCGGCTACACCTTC.

By share, this clonotype counts as large. The gene calls are TRBV10-3 and TRBJ2-5, with D possibly being TRBD2 (5 bases). The germline V gene encodes CDR1 ENHRY and CDR2 SYGVKD. Trimming pared 4 bases from V and 5 bases from J, leaving 20 bases between. CDR3 length: 16 amino acids. This CDR3 reads CAISGRSGGGGETQYF. CDR3 bases: TGTGCCATCAGTGGAAGGAGCGGCGGAGGCGGGGAGACCCAGTACTTC.

This rearrangement joins TRBV6-2 or TRBV6-3 to TRBJ2-3, with 16 bases fitting TRBD2. Germline assignment: CDR1 MNHEY and CDR2 SVGEGT. This CDR3 spans 17 amino acids. The ends lost 2 bases at V and 6 bases at J; junction bases unmatched: 5. The CDR3 spells CASSYAGLAGGTDTQYF. DNA for the CDR3: TGTGCCAGCAGTTACGCGGGACTAGCGGGAGGGACGGATACGCAGTATTTT.